One and the same sample provided the 15 T cell receptor beta chains below, sequenced in a study of blood T cell repertoires in COVID-19. The assay was immunoSEQ multiplex PCR, and TCRdb's table has in-frame clones only and misses some. The table has about 380,000 clones, about 85% seen once. Sequences were obtained from peripheral blood. The receptors derive from a woman younger than 35 with acute or convalescent COVID-19.

The rearrangement links TRBV28 to TRBJ2-3; perhaps TRBD2 as D (5 bases). In germline, CDR1 is MDHEN, CDR2 SYDVKM. V lost 3 bases, J lost 1 base, and 11 bases lay in between. The CDR3 loop spans 15 amino acids. The CDR3 coding sequence is TGTGCCAGCAGTTTGCGAGGGCTCGGCACAGATACGCAGTATTTT. This translates into CASSLRGLGTDTQYF.

The chain links TRBV7-2 to TRBJ2-3; the match to TRBD2 covers 9 bases. The length of the CDR3 is 15 residues. Unmatched junction bases numbered 2, after V lost 4 bases and J lost 0 bases. Germline-derived CDR1 and CDR2 are SGHTA and FQGNSA. This CDR3 reads CASSSSGTSTDTQYF. CDR3 DNA: TGTGCCAGCAGCTCTAGCGGGACCAGCACAGATACGCAGTATTTT.

CDR3 protein: CASSRRDSNYGYTF. CDR3 nucleotides: TGTGCCAGCAGCCGCCGGGACTCTAACTATGGCTACACCTTC. The chain recombines TRBV5-8 with TRBJ1-2, with D tentatively TRBD1 (5 bases). CDR1 and CDR2 from the germline V gene are SGHTS and YDEGEE. Deletions cut 4 bases from V and 0 bases from J, with 10 bases between. The CDR3 has 14 residues.

This clone has a single count. The chain recombines TRBV6-6 with TRBJ1-3, with TRBD1 identical over 11 bases. The V gene's germline CDR1 is MNHNY and CDR2 SVGAGI (reference sequence). J gave up 4 bases and V 5 bases, and 13 bases lay outside the gene matches. The CDR3 spans 18 residues. The CDR3 loop is CASSRYDRTGGEGNTIYF. In nucleotides, the CDR3 is TGTGCCAGCAGTCGATACGATCGGACAGGGGGCGAAGGAAACACCATATATTTT.

This chain uses TRBV6-1 with TRBJ1-1; the D gene is possibly TRBD1 (6 bases). Per germline, CDR1 MNHNS and CDR2 SASEGT. V dropped 3 bases and J dropped 6 bases, with 14 bases sitting between them. This CDR3 spans 14 amino acids. CDR3 loop: CASSDIGQPPEAFF. The CDR3 coding sequence is TGTGCCAGCAGTGATATTGGACAGCCTCCTGAAGCTTTCTTT.

The chain couples TRBV27 to TRBJ1-2; 7 bases align to TRBD1. The CDR3 is 14 amino acids. With 4 bases clipped from V and 8 bases from J, the junction kept 10 bases outside the gene matches. The germline CDR1 and CDR2 sequences are MNHEY and SMNVEV (reference sequence). The CDR3 spells CASSSPGGSRGYTF. The CDR3 DNA reads TGTGCCAGCAGTTCGCCAGGGGGGAGTAGGGGCTACACCTTC.

About this clone itself: The sample has other DNA sequences that encode this CDR3 too. The chain employs TRBV5-5 and TRBJ2-7, with TRBD1 matching over 8 bases. Germline V gives CDR1 SGHKS, CDR2 YYEKEE (reference sequence). The V gene end was trimmed by 0 bases and the J gene end by 2 bases; junction bases not matched to a gene: 1. The CDR3 is 14 residues long. The CDR3 nucleotides are TGTGCCAGCAGCTTGGTGGGACAGGCCTACGAGCAGTACTTC. This translates into CASSLVGQAYEQYF.

This CDR3 reads CASSRGAANFSSTDTQYF. CDR3 nucleotide sequence: TGCGCCAGCAGTCGCGGGGCCGCGAATTTTTCTAGCACAGATACGCAGTATTTT. The chain combines TRBV23-1 with TRBJ2-3; tentatively, D is TRBD2 (6 bases). TRBV23-1 is an ORF, with its function uncertain. The CDR3 loop spans 18 amino acids. Trimming removed 4 bases at V and 0 bases at J, with 20 bases between.

This chain connects TRBV27 to TRBJ2-2, with TRBD2 matching 10 bases. This CDR3 has 16 amino acids. CDR1 and CDR2 from the germline V gene are MNHEY and SMNVEV (reference sequence). V lost 4 bases, J lost 4 bases, and 6 bases stayed unmatched. The CDR3 loop reads CASSYIAGGSTGELFF. The CDR3 nucleotides read TGTGCCAGCAGTTATATAGCGGGAGGATCCACCGGGGAGCTGTTTTTT.

V is TRBV30 and J is TRBJ1-3, with a weak D call TRBD1 (5 bases). The V end was cut by 0 bases, the J end by 8 bases, with 8 bases between. The CDR3 loop spans 12 amino acids. Germline CDR1 and CDR2: GTSNPN and SVGIG (reference sequence). The CDR3, as DNA: TGTGCCTGGAGTGTCAGGGAGGACACCATATATTTT. Amino acid sequence: CAWSVREDTIYF. The entire variable domain, with the rest obtained from reference TRBV30 and TRBJ1-3, is as follows: SQTIHQWPATLVQPVGSPLSLECTVEGTSNPNLYWYRQAAGRGLQLLFYSVGIGQISSEVPQNLSASRPQDRQFILSSKKLLLSDSGFYLCAWSVREDTIYFGEGSWLTVV.

This clone appeared a few times. CDR3 protein: CASSMVGDGAFF. CDR3 nucleotides: TGTGCCAGTAGTATGGTAGGGGATGGAGCTTTCTTT. The J gene is TRBJ1-1, the V gene TRBV19, with D possibly matching TRBD1 (5 bases). V lost 3 bases, J lost 10 bases, and 12 bases lay in between. CDR3 length: 12 amino acids. Germline V gene lookup returns CDR1 LNHDA and CDR2 SQIVND (reference sequence). Supplemented by reference TRBV19 and TRBJ1-1, the full variable domain reads DGGITQSPKYLFRKEGQNVTLSCEQNLNHDAMYWYRQDPGQGLRLIYYSQIVNDFQKGDIAEGYSVSREKKESFPLTVTSAQKNPTAFYLCASSMVGDGAFFGQGTRLTVV.

The chain couples TRBV12-3 or TRBV12-4 to TRBJ2-1; 9 bases line up with TRBD1. V was pared by 6 bases and J by 7 bases, with 4 bases of the junction left unmatched. CDR3 length: 13 amino acids. In DNA form, the CDR3 reads TGTGCCAGCAGCCCGACAGGGGGGAATGAGCAGTTCTTC. It specifies CASSPTGGNEQFF.

The chain joins TRBV11-2 to TRBJ2-7, with 8 bases aligning to TRBD1. The CDR3 runs to 14 residues. CDR1 and CDR2 from the germline V gene are SGHAT and FQNNGV. The ends lost 1 base at V and 2 bases at J; junction bases unmatched: 1. CDR3 residues: CASSLVGQAYEQYF. As DNA, the CDR3 is TGTGCCAGCAGCTTAGTGGGACAGGCCTACGAGCAGTACTTC.

There are a few counts of this clone. The chain uses TRBV28 and TRBJ2-2, with D hard to call. Germline CDR1 is MDHEN and CDR2 is SYDVKM. The CDR3 sequence is 13 residues long. The V gene lost 5 bases and the J gene lost 5 bases, with 9 bases spanning the gap. CDR3 amino acids: CASSNLLTGELFF. The CDR3 nucleotides are TGTGCCAGCAGTAACCTATTAACCGGGGAGCTGTTTTTT.

This clone was counted between two and nine times. The chain recombines TRBV9 with TRBJ1-2; TRBD1 matches 7 bases. Germline loops: CDR1 SGDLS, CDR2 YYNGEE. CDR3 length equals 15 residues. V trimming: 1 base; J trimming: 3 bases; junction bases outside the gene matches: 6. CDR3 sequence reads: CASSVTGELDYGYTF. CDR3 in DNA: TGTGCCAGCAGCGTAACAGGGGAACTAGACTATGGCTACACCTTC.